The T cell receptor (beta chain) under discussion was sequenced for a study of cytomegalovirus exposure and HLA in healthy donors. Study observations and caveats: Associated with cytomegalovirus, according to the listing, were 150 to 200 TCR beta chains. Analysis was carried out at a later point, and it linked a missense DCLRE1C variant to TCR beta V- and J-gene trimming. TCR beta sequences reportedly predicted most subjects' HLA-A and HLA-B alleles accurately.

Healthy donors of bone marrow made up the group. Primers: 60 Vbeta forward and 13 Jbeta reverse. Assay: immunoSEQ multiplex PCR; the TCRdb copy retains only in-frame clones and omits some. This listing includes fewer than 250,000 clones. The germline CDR1 and CDR2 sequences are SEHNR and FQNEAQ (reference sequence). The CDR3 runs 16 residues. Concerning this clone itself: What it binds is not known.

The specimen sequenced was PBMCs. This receptor was taken from a woman aged 25 to 39 in good health and CMV-seropositive. The chain uses TRBV7-9 and TRBJ2-5; D unclear. Matching the DNA end better, TRBJ2-7 makes the J call doubtful. The CDR3 here is CASSSPSVSTWGEQYF. The CDR3 DNA is TGTGCCAGCAGCTCGCCCTCAGTTAGCACTTGGGGCGAGCAGTACTTC.